This TCR beta chain emerged from a study of monozygotic twins with inflammatory bowel disease. Both the TCRalpha cDNA and the TCRbeta cDNA were taken through two nested PCRs, lasting about 16 and 10 cycles. TCRdb reworked the 5' RACE reads into one entry per CDR3 protein, no DNA. Its clone listing holds 300,000 to 450,000 distinct CDR3 sequences. This CDR3 region has 13 residues. Per germline, CDR1 SGHTA and CDR2 FQGNSA. The sequenced material came from blood. The TCR comes from a human donor with ulcerative colitis or Crohn's disease, or a healthy co-twin of an affected twin (not recorded which). The V and J genes are TRBV7-2 and TRBJ2-1. The CDR3 spells CASSLGAYNEQFF.